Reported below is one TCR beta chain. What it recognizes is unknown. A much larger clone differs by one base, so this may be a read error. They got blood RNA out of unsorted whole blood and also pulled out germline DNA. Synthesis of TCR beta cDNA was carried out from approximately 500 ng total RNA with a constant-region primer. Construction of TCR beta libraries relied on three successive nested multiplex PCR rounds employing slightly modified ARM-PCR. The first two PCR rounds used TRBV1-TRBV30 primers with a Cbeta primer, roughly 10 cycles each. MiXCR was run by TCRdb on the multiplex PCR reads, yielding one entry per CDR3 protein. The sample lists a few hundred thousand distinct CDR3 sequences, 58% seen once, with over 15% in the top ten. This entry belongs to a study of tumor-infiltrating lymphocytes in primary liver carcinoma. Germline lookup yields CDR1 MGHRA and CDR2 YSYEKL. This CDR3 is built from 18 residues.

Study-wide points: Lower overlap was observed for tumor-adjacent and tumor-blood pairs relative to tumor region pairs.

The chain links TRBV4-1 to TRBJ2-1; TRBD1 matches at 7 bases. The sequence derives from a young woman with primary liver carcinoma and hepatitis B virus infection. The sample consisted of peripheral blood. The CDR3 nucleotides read TGCGCCAGCAGCCAGGGCCCCCGGACAGGCAGCTCCTACTATGAGCAGTTCTTC. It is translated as CASSQGPRTGSSYYEQFF.